The TCR beta chain described here comes from a study of blood T cell repertoires in COVID-19. Across the whole study: COVID-19 samples collected from the United States, Italy and Spain covered acute and convalescent phases. PBMCs, B-cell-depleted T cells, or T cells were the source of the cDNA or gDNA that made up the material.

The germline gives CDR1 SEHNR, CDR2 FQNEAQ (reference sequence). The CDR3 consists of 16 residues. The trim removed 5 bases at V and 4 bases at J, leaving 9 bases unmatched. Authors' analysis steps: Amplification from reference gene primers served as the basis for estimated nucleated cell counts. Assay: immunoSEQ multiplex PCR; the TCRdb copy retains only in-frame clones and omits some. V and J calls and clone size follow that table, whereas D and trimming were derived from the DNA. The table has under 130,000 clones, around 74% seen once. This TCR derives from a woman aged 70-85 years with acute or convalescent COVID-19. The chain employs TRBV7-9 and TRBJ1-5; 9 nucleotides line up with TRBD1. The source material was peripheral blood. This CDR3 is CASSGTTGGPNQPQHF. CDR3 in DNA: TGTGCCAGCAGCGGGACAACAGGGGGCCCAAATCAGCCCCAGCATTTT. Full variable domain (missing parts from reference TRBV7-9 and TRBJ1-5): DTGVSQNPRHKITKRGQNVTFRCDPISEHNRLYWYRQTLGQGPEFLTYFQNEAQLEKSRLLSDRFSAERPKGSFSTLEIQRTEQGDSAMYLCASSGTTGGPNQPQHFGDGTRLSIL.